This is a list of T cell receptor beta chains from one sample in a study of T cell responses to AZD1222 COVID-19 vaccine. Using immunoSEQ multiplex PCR, the repertoire was profiled, and TCRdb retains in-frame clones only, with some absent. The sample holds 95,000 to 130,000 clones, about 92% seen once. The sequenced sample was peripheral blood, obtained on day 0 of AZD1222 vaccination. Source of these receptors: an adult in good health. Each CDR3 is given without its conserved first and last residue. The D gene is left open where the match is weak.

AISESIIAGGREQY,TRBV10-3,.
ASSPGTEGSSGANVLT,TRBV7-9,TRBD1
ASSRPDRETNYGYT,TRBV5-6,TRBD1
ASSQISWGEDYGYT,TRBV4-2,.
ASSQDLQGLTEAF,TRBV14,.
ASSLLTGTGKGSPLH,TRBV5-1,TRBD1
ATSDSAPGTGADTQY,TRBV24-1,TRBD1
ASSHGTSGFYEQY,TRBV4-1,TRBD2
ASRIRDTNTEAF,TRBV19,.
ASSLVSGQGIQPQH,TRBV27,TRBD1
ASKRTLDDHGYT,TRBV21-1,.
ASSLPYTDTQY,TRBV5-6,.
ASSFVVPF,TRBV12-3/TRBV12-4,.
ASSLKTSYNEQF,TRBV7-9,.
SVGGYNEQF,TRBV29-1,.
ASSPEGRGGAELF,TRBV5-1,.
ASSELGPDTQY,TRBV2,.
SASSGPDTQY,TRBV20-1,.
ASSHSIGRLEAF,TRBV4-1,.
ASTRDRETNVLT,TRBV7-3,TRBD1
ASSSQGGKLKLF,TRBV19,TRBD1
ASSPTGVNTEAF,TRBV5-4,TRBD1
ASSWGDLIPDTQY,TRBV27,.
ASIYPGKNSPLH,TRBV5-8,.
ASSATDRALYNEQF,TRBV9,TRBD1
ASSYLLGVLDTEAF,TRBV6-5,.
ASSARAELPQKY,TRBV6-5,.
ASSQREGFYGYT,TRBV4-1,.
ATSPGGHATEAF,TRBV15,.
ASSPLGQGAYTEAF,TRBV25-1,TRBD1
ASSLDSSGRRRGTDTQY,TRBV11-2,TRBD2
ASSLGRGATYEQY,TRBV5-5,.
ASRGDRSYGYT,TRBV6-5,.
ASSLGRIDGYT,TRBV7-9,.
ASSWRQNYGYT,TRBV27,.
ASQTGLATYEQY,TRBV5-1,TRBD2
ASSLNNAGTGELF,TRBV5-1,.
ASSPGTSGSNTDTQY,TRBV6-6,TRBD2
ASSLETGMYEQY,TRBV27,TRBD1
SARALAGGREQF,TRBV29-1,TRBD2
ASSLTDRGVTEAF,TRBV4-1,TRBD1